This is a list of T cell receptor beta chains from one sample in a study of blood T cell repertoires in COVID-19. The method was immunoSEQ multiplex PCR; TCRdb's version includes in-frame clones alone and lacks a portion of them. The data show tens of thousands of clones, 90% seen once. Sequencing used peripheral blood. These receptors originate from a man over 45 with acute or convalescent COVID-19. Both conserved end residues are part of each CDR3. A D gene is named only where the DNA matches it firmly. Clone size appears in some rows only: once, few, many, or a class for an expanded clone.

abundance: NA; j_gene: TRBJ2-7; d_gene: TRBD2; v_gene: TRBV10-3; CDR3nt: TGTGCCATCAGTGAGGCCGGGGGGGGGAGCTCCTACGAGCAGTACTTC; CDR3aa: CAISEAGGGSSYEQYF
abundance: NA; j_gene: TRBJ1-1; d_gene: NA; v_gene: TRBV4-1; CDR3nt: TGCGCCAGCAGCCAAGATAACCGGGGAGCTTTCTTT; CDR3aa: CASSQDNRGAFF
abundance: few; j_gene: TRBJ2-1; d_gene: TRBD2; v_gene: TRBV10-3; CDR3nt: TGTGCCATCACCCTTCGGGCGGGAGTTGAGAGCAATGAGCAGTTCTTC; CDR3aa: CAITLRAGVESNEQFF
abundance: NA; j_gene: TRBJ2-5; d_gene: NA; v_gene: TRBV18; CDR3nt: TGTGCCAGCTCACCGGATCGGGAGCCCCTTTGGACCCAGTACTTC; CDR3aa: CASSPDREPLWTQYF
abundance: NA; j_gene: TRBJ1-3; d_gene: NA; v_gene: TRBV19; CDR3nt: TGTGCCAGTAGAAATGGCAGGGAAACTGGAAACACCATATATTTT; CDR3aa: CASRNGRETGNTIYF
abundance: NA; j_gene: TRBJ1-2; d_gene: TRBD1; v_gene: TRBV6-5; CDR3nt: TGTGCCAGCAGAAGGGACAGCTCGAACTATGGCTACACCTTC; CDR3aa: CASRRDSSNYGYTF
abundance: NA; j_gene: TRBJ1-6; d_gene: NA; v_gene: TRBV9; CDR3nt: TGTGCCAGCACGGACAGTGCCTATAATTCACCCCTCCACTTT; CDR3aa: CASTDSAYNSPLHF
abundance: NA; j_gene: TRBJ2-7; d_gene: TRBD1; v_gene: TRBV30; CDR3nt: TGTGCCTGGAGTGTAGGACAGGGCGGCTACGAGCAGTACTTC; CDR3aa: CAWSVGQGGYEQYF
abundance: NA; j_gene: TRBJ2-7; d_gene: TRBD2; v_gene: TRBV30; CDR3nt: TGTGCCTGGAACGTAGCGGGTGAGCAGTACTTC; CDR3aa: CAWNVAGEQYF
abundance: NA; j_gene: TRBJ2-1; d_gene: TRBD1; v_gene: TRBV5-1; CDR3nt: TGCGCCAGCAGCTACGGGACAGGGGGGTCCTACAATGAGCAGTTCTTC; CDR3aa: CASSYGTGGSYNEQFF
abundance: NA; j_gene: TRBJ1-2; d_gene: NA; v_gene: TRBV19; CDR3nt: TGTGCCAGTAGTATACCCGGGGGAAACTATGGCTACACCTTC; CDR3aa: CASSIPGGNYGYTF
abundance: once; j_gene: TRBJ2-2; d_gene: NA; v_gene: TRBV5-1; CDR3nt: TGCGCCAGCAGCTTGGTTACAGACGCCACCGGGGAGCTGTTTTTT; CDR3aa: CASSLVTDATGELFF
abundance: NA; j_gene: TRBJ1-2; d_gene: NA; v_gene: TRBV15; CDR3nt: TGTGCCACCAGCAGAGATTGGGGGCAGGGCTATTCTGGCTACACCTTC; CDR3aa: CATSRDWGQGYSGYTF
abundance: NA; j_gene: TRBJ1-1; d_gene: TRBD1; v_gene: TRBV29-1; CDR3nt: TGCAGCGGCCGGCCGGGACAGAGAAACACTGAAGCTTTCTTT; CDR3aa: CSGRPGQRNTEAFF
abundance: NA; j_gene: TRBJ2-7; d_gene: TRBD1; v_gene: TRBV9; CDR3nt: TGTGCCAGCAGCCGCGGACAGGGGGTAACCTACGAGCAGTACTTC; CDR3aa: CASSRGQGVTYEQYF
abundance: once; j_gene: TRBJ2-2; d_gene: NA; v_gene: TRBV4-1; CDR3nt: TGCGCCAGCAGCCAAGATAGTTACACCGGGGAGCTGTTTTTT; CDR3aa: CASSQDSYTGELFF
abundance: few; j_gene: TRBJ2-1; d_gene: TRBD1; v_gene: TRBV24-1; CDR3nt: TGTGCCACCAGTGACGGGACAGGATACAATGAGCAGTTCTTC; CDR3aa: CATSDGTGYNEQFF
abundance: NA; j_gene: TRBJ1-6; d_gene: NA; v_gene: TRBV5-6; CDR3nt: TGTGCCAGCAGCTTTTTCGAGTTTCTAAATTCACCCCTCCACTTT; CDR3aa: CASSFFEFLNSPLHF
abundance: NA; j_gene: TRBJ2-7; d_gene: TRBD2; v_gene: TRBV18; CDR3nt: TGTGCCAGCTCACCGATAAGCGGGGCGGGCTACGAGCAGTACTTC; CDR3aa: CASSPISGAGYEQYF
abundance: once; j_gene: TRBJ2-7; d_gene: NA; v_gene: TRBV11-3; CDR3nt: TGTGCCAGCAGCCCGAGTAGCCGCGAGCAGTACTTC; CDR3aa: CASSPSSREQYF
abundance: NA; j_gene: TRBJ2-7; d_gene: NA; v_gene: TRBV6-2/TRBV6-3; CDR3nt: TGTGCCAGCAGTTACGCCGGGCAGGGCCTCTACGAGCAGTACTTC; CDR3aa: CASSYAGQGLYEQYF
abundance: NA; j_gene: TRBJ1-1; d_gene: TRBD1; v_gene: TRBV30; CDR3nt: TGTGCCTGGTCGACAGGGGGTGAAGCTTTCTTT; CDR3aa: CAWSTGGEAFF
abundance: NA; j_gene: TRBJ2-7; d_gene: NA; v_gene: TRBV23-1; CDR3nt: TGCGCCAGCAGTCGAAACGGACAGATTCCCTACGAGCAGTACTTC; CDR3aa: CASSRNGQIPYEQYF
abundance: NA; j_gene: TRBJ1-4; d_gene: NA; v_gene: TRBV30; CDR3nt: TGTGCCTGGAGGACGGGGGACCAGGTAGAAAAACTGTTTTTT; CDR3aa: CAWRTGDQVEKLFF
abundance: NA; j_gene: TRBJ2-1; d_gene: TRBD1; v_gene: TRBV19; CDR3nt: TGTGCCAGTAGTATATATGGGACAGACGCCTACAATGAGCAGTTCTTC; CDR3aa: CASSIYGTDAYNEQFF
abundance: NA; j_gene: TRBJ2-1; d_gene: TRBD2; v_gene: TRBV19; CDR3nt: TGTGCCAGTAGTATTGGTAGCGGGATCGAGTTCTTC; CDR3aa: CASSIGSGIEFF
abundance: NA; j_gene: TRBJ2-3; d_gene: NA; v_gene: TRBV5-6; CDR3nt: TGTGCCAGCAGCTCGTCGGCCCACCTACAGGTGAATTTT; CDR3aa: CASSSSAHLQVNF
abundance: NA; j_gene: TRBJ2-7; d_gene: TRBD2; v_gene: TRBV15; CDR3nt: TGTGCCACCAGCAGAGAAACTAGCGGAACCTACGAGCAGTACTTC; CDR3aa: CATSRETSGTYEQYF
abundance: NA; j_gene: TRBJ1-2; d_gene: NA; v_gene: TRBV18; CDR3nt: TGTGCCAGCTCACCGTTCGGAGGGGACTATGGCTACACCTTC; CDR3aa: CASSPFGGDYGYTF
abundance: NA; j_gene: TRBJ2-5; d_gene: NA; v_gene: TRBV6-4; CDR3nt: TGTGCCAGCAGTGAAGGTCCGTCAGGGACCCAGTACTTC; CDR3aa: CASSEGPSGTQYF
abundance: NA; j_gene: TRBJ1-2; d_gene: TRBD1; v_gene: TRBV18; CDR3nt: TGTGCCAGCTCACCCAGTCCTGGACAGGCTCTCGGTGGCTACACCTTC; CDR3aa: CASSPSPGQALGGYTF
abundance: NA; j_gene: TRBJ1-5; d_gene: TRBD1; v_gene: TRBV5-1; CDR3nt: TGCGCCAGCAGCCTTCAACCCGGGACAGAGAGTGGTCAGCCCCAGCATTTT; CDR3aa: CASSLQPGTESGQPQHF
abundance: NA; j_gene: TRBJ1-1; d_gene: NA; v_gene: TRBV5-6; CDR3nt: TGTGCCAGCAGCTTGGAGGAGAGTTATTGGAGCACTGAAGCTTTCTTT; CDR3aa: CASSLEESYWSTEAFF
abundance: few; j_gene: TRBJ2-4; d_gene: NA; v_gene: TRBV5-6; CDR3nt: TGTGCCAGCAGTCTCCTAAAGGGGGACAAAAACATTCAGTACTTC; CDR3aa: CASSLLKGDKNIQYF
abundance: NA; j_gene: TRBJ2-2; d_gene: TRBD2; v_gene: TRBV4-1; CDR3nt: TGCGCCAGCAGCGCACTAGCGGGAGTAGGGAACACCGGGGAGCTGTTTTTT; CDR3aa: CASSALAGVGNTGELFF
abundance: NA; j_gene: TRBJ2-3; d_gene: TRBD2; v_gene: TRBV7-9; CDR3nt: TGTGCCAGCAGCCCGGGACTAGCTCCCGCAGATACGCAGTATTTT; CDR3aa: CASSPGLAPADTQYF
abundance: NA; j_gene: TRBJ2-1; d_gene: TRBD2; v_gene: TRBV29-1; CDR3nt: TGCGGAACGAGGGCTAGCGGGAGGGATGAGCAGTTCTTC; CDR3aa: CGTRASGRDEQFF
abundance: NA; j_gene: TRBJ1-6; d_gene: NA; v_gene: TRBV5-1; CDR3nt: TGCGCCAGCAGCCCGCAGGAAACCCGTAATTCACCCCTCCACTTT; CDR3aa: CASSPQETRNSPLHF
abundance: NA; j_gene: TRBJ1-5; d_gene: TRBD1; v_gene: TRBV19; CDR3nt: TGTGCCAGTAGTATAGCACCAAGCGACAGGGGATCCCAGCCCCAGCATTTT; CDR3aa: CASSIAPSDRGSQPQHF
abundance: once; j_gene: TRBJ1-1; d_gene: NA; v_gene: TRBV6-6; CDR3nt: TGTGCCAGCAGTTTACCAATCGCGGGGGTGAACACTGAAGCTTTCTTT; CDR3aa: CASSLPIAGVNTEAFF
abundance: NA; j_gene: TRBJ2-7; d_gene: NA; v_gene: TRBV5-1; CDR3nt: TGCGCCAGCAGCTTACTCGGGACAATTGGCCCCTACGAGCAGTACTTC; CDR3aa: CASSLLGTIGPYEQYF
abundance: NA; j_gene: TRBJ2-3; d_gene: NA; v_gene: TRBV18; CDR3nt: TGTGCCAGCTCACCACAGGCAGCAACTACCCGCACAGATACGCAGTATTTT; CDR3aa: CASSPQAATTRTDTQYF
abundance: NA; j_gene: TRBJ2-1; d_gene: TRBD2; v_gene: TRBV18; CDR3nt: TGTGCCAGCTCACCTCTTCCGACTAGCGGCTACAATGAGCAGTTCTTC; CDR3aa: CASSPLPTSGYNEQFF
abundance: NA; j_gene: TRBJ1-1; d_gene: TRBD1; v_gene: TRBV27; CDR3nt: TGTGCCAGCAACGACGCACAGGGGGAACCTATTGAAGCTTTCTTT; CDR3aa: CASNDAQGEPIEAFF
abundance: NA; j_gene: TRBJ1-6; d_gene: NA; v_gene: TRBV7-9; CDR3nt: TGTGCCAGCAGCTTAGCTCGGACTCATTCACCCCTCCACTTT; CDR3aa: CASSLARTHSPLHF
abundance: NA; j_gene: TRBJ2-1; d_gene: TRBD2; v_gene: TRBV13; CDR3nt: TGTGCCAGCAGCTCGCGCCAGGAAGTGGGACTAGCGGGAGGCAATGAGCAGTTCTTC; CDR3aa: CASSSRQEVGLAGGNEQFF
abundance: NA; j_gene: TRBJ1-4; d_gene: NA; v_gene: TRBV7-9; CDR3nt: TGTGCCAGCAGCACTTATTCAGGGGCAGGCGAAAAACTGTTTTTT; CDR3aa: CASSTYSGAGEKLFF
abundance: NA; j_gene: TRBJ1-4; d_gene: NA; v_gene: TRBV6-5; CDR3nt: TGTGCCAGCAGCTCCGGGGGGCGGCCTACGGAAAAACTGTTTTTT; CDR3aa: CASSSGGRPTEKLFF
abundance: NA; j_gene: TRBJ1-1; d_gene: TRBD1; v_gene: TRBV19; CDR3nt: TGTGCCAGTAGTTCAGGGGGGAAAGCTTTCTTT; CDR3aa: CASSSGGKAFF
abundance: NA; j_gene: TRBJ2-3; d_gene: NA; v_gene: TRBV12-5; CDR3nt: TGTGCTAGTGGTTCCGGGGTCGTACCGACTAGCACAGATACGCAGTATTTT; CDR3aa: CASGSGVVPTSTDTQYF
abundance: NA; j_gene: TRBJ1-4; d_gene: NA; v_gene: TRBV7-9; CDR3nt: TGTGCCAGCAGCCTCGTGGGGGCAGTCGTGAATGAAAAACTGTTTTTT; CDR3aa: CASSLVGAVVNEKLFF
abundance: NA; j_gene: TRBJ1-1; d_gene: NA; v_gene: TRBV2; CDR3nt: TGTGCCAGCAGTGACAGACTACTGAACACTGAAGCTTTCTTT; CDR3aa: CASSDRLLNTEAFF
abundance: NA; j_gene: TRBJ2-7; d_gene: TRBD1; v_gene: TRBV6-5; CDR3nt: TGTGCCAGCAGTTACGGACAGGGGGGTCGGGAGCAGTACTTC; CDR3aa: CASSYGQGGREQYF